A selection of T cell receptor beta chains follows, all from one sample in a study of blood T cell repertoires in COVID-19. The repertoire was sequenced with immunoSEQ multiplex PCR; TCRdb's copy has only in-frame clones and lacks some. Of over 200,000 clones in the sample, 70% to 90% were seen once. Specimen: peripheral blood. The receptors were sampled from a man aged 25-45 years with COVID-19, enrolled during active disease. CDR3s include the opening cysteine and the closing phenylalanine or tryptophan. Fields, in order: CDR3 DNA, CDR3 protein, J gene, clone size, D gene, V gene. The D gene is left open where the match is weak. Only part of the rows carry a size: once, few, many, or a class if the clone is expanded.

TGTGCCAGCACAATCATGGGGGGAACCGGGGAGCTGTTTTTT CASTIMGGTGELFF TRBJ2-2 . . TRBV6-5
TGTGCCATCAGTGAGGGGACAGGCACAGATACGCAGTATTTT CAISEGTGTDTQYF TRBJ2-3 . TRBD1 TRBV10-3
TGCGCCAGCAGCCAAGAACACAACTCCTACAATGAGCAGTTCTTC CASSQEHNSYNEQFF TRBJ2-1 . . TRBV4-3
TGCGCCAGCAGACCCGAGGGAGGGAGGGGCAACTCTGGAAACACCATATATTTT CASRPEGGRGNSGNTIYF TRBJ1-3 few . TRBV5-1
TGTGCCATCAGACCCGGGACAGGGGGCTACAATGAGCAGTTCTTC CAIRPGTGGYNEQFF TRBJ2-1 . TRBD1 TRBV10-3
TGTGCCAGCAGTGAAAGGGTAGCGGGGAACCTAGCCAAAAACATTCAGTACTTC CASSERVAGNLAKNIQYF TRBJ2-4 . TRBD2 TRBV2
TGCGCCAGCAGCCTGCAGGGGAATGAAAAACTGTTTTTT CASSLQGNEKLFF TRBJ1-4 . . TRBV5-1
TGTGCCATCAGTGAGGGCTCCGGGACAGGGAGTAATTCACCCCTCCACTTT CAISEGSGTGSNSPLHF TRBJ1-6 . TRBD1 TRBV10-3
TGTGCCAGCGAATACCGGGACAGGGGGCGCGAGCAGTACTTC CASEYRDRGREQYF TRBJ2-7 . TRBD1 TRBV28
TGTGCCAGCAGTGAGGACTCGGGACAGTTGTACTACGAGCAGTACTTC CASSEDSGQLYYEQYF TRBJ2-7 . TRBD1 TRBV6-1
TGTGCCAGCTCCGCGGACAAGAACACTGAAGCTTTCTTT CASSADKNTEAFF TRBJ1-1 . . TRBV18
TGTGCCAGCACAGGGACAAACCCTAATGAAAAACTGTTTTTT CASTGTNPNEKLFF TRBJ1-4 . . TRBV5-8
TGTGCCACCAGTGATGTATGGGCCCCCCCCGGGACAGGGAACTACGAGCAGTACTTC CATSDVWAPPGTGNYEQYF TRBJ2-7 . TRBD1 TRBV24-1
TGTGCCATCGGGCCGGCGGGAGGTACACGGCCCTACAATGAGCAGTTCTTC CAIGPAGGTRPYNEQFF TRBJ2-1 . TRBD2 TRBV10-3
TGCAGTGCTAGAGATTACGGTACGCAGTATTTT CSARDYGTQYF TRBJ2-3 . . TRBV20-1
TGTGCCAGTATTGAGTCAGGCCGGTATAATTCACCCCTCCACTTT CASIESGRYNSPLHF TRBJ1-6 . . TRBV19
TGTGCCAGCAAGGGACAGGGCGATGAAAAACTGTTTTTT CASKGQGDEKLFF TRBJ1-4 once TRBD1 TRBV6-5